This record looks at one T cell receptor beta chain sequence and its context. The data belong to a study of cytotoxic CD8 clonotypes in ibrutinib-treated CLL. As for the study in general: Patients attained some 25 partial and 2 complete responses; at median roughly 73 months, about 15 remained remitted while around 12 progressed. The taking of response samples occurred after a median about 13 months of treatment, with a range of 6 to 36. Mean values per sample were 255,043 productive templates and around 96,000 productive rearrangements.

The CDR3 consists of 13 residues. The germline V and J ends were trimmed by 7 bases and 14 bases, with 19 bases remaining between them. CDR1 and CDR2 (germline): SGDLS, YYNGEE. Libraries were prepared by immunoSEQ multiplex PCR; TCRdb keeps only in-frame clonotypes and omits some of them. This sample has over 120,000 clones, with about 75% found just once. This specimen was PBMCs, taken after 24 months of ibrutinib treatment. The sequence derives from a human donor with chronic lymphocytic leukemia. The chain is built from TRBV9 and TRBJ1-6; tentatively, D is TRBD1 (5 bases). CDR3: CASRGSGNGALHF. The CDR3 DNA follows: TGTGCCAGCCGGGGCTCCGGTAATGGGGCCCTCCACTTT.